This TCR beta chain was retrieved from a study of regulatory T cells in long-lasting Graves disease. Findings of the study overall: Persistent disease favored TRBV28, TRBJ1-2 and TRBJ2-5.

There are many counts of this clonotype. Its antigen is as yet unknown. Time point: newly diagnosed GD, antithyroid drugs for less than 3 months. PBMC RNA served as the TCR library source. CDR3 length equals 15 residues. V lost 0 bases to trimming and J lost 0 bases, with 9 bases between them. Germline CDR1 is DFQATT and CDR2 is SNEGSKA (reference sequence). Construction of TCR beta libraries relied on iRepertoire HTBI primers and on Arm-PCR targeting CDR3 regions. TCRdb processed the multiplex PCR reads anew with MiXCR; each CDR3 protein has one entry. Counted here are roughly 420,000 distinct CDR3 sequences, 11% to 15% occurring once; the ten biggest clones make up approximately 15%. These records were also assigned to another study, of T cells in Graves' hyperthyroidism and ophthalmopathy.

The sequence was obtained from a woman in her forties or fifties with Graves disease. This chain connects TRBV20-1 to TRBJ2-4, with D perhaps TRBD1 (5 bases). The sequencing here drew on peripheral blood mononuclear cells (PBMCs), taken at new diagnosis, from a patient treated with antithyroid drugs. CDR3 sequence (DNA): TGCAGTGCTAGAGATCGCAGGGTAGCCAAAAACATTCAGTACTTC. Translating gives CSARDRRVAKNIQYF.